A selection of T cell receptor beta chains follows, all from one sample in a study of blood T cell repertoires in COVID-19. Method: immunoSEQ multiplex PCR; TCRdb's copy keeps in-frame clones and lacks some. This sample yields 140,000 to 150,000 clones, of which about 88% are seen a single time; approximately 2.4% belongs to the top ten. The sequenced sample was peripheral blood. The source is a human donor in a cohort sampled during active COVID-19. Each CDR3 is given with its conserved first and last residue. A D gene is named only where the DNA matches it firmly. For some rows the clone size is stated as once, few or many, or as a class when expanded; others skip it.

TRBV28	NA	TRBD1	TRBJ2-1	CASSSGQGSYNEQFF	TGTGCCAGCAGTTCCGGACAGGGATCCTACAATGAGCAGTTCTTC
TRBV2	NA	TRBD2	TRBJ2-7	CASSDTSGRSYEQYF	TGTGCCAGCAGTGACACTAGCGGGAGATCCTACGAGCAGTACTTC
TRBV28	NA	NA	TRBJ2-5	CASREGQETQYF	TGTGCCAGCAGGGAGGGCCAGGAGACCCAGTACTTC
TRBV7-2	few	TRBD1	TRBJ2-7	CASSLESRGTYEQYF	TGTGCCAGCAGCTTAGAGTCCAGGGGGACCTACGAGCAGTACTTC
TRBV18	NA	TRBD2	TRBJ2-7	CASSPRGGGTAYEQYF	TGTGCCAGCTCACCACGTGGCGGGGGGACCGCCTACGAGCAGTACTTC
TRBV30	NA	TRBD1	TRBJ2-7	CAWSKGQGRDEQYF	TGTGCCTGGAGTAAGGGACAGGGGAGAGACGAGCAGTACTTC
TRBV29-1	NA	NA	TRBJ1-6	CSVVVQGDSPLHF	TGCAGCGTTGTTGTACAAGGGGATTCACCCCTCCACTTT
TRBV4-2	NA	TRBD2	TRBJ2-3	CASSQEIILAGGLTDTQYF	TGTGCCAGCAGCCAAGAAATCATACTAGCGGGGGGCCTCACAGATACGCAGTATTTT
TRBV10-3	NA	TRBD2	TRBJ2-2	CAISDIETGLATGGELFF	TGTGCCATCAGTGATATCGAAACAGGACTAGCCACGGGCGGGGAGCTGTTTTTT
TRBV9	NA	NA	TRBJ2-1	CASSPAWESSYNEQFF	TGTGCCAGCAGCCCTGCCTGGGAGAGCTCCTACAATGAGCAGTTCTTC
TRBV18	NA	TRBD1	TRBJ2-7	CASSPRGQGGQYF	TGTGCCAGCTCACCGCGGGGACAGGGTGGGCAGTACTTC
TRBV20-1	NA	NA	TRBJ2-1	CSASLTDYNEQFF	TGCAGTGCTAGTCTGACAGACTACAATGAGCAGTTCTTC
TRBV3-1/TRBV3-2	NA	TRBD2	TRBJ2-3	CASSQFSGGAPDTQYF	TGTGCCAGCAGCCAATTTAGCGGGGGGGCGCCAGATACGCAGTATTTT
TRBV28	NA	NA	TRBJ1-5	CASSLPGGNNQPQHF	TGTGCCAGCAGTCTTCCTGGGGGCAACAATCAGCCCCAGCATTTT
TRBV19	NA	TRBD1	TRBJ1-1	CASSMVLDRGGKRDTEAFF	TGTGCCAGTAGTATGGTCTTAGACAGGGGAGGTAAAAGGGACACTGAAGCTTTCTTT
TRBV21-1	NA	NA	TRBJ1-2	CASSKFAQGGYGYTF	TGTGCCAGCAGCAAATTCGCCCAAGGGGGCTATGGCTACACCTTC
TRBV28	NA	NA	TRBJ1-1	CASSPGRVTTEAFF	TGTGCCAGCAGTCCGGGCAGGGTGACCACTGAAGCTTTCTTT
TRBV29-1	many	TRBD1	TRBJ1-3	CSGLKQGTGNTIYF	TGCAGCGGATTAAAACAGGGGACTGGAAACACCATATATTTT
TRBV19	once	NA	TRBJ2-1	CASSITLTNEQFF	TGTGCCAGTAGTATTACCCTTACTAATGAGCAGTTCTTC
TRBV6-6	NA	TRBD1	TRBJ2-3	CASTSGTGSTDTQYF	TGTGCCAGCACTTCTGGGACAGGGAGCACAGATACGCAGTATTTT
TRBV7-3	NA	NA	TRBJ2-7	CASSLGVDYEQYF	TGTGCCAGCAGCTTAGGAGTGGACTACGAGCAGTACTTC
TRBV6-5	NA	TRBD1	TRBJ1-1	CASSYGDSNTEAFF	TGTGCCAGCTCATACGGGGACAGTAACACTGAAGCTTTCTTT
TRBV5-8	NA	TRBD2	TRBJ2-1	CASRSGLAGGSSYNEQFF	TGTGCCAGCAGATCCGGACTAGCGGGGGGGAGCTCCTACAATGAGCAGTTCTTC
TRBV2	NA	TRBD1	TRBJ1-3	CASSATGGNTIYF	TGTGCCAGCAGTGCGACAGGGGGTAACACCATATATTTT
TRBV19	NA	NA	TRBJ2-2	CASSLLLGANTGELFF	TGTGCCAGTAGTCTGCTCCTCGGTGCGAACACCGGGGAGCTGTTTTTT
TRBV7-9	once	NA	TRBJ2-3	CASSSAGTPSTDTQYF	TGTGCCAGCAGCTCGGCCGGGACTCCTAGCACAGATACGCAGTATTTT
TRBV6-5	NA	NA	TRBJ2-7	CASMSALAYEQYF	TGTGCCAGCATGAGCGCGTTAGCCTACGAGCAGTACTTC
TRBV9	NA	NA	TRBJ2-3	CASSVRDSGLADTQYF	TGTGCCAGCAGCGTCCGAGACAGCGGGCTGGCAGATACGCAGTATTTT
TRBV29-1	NA	NA	TRBJ1-2	CSVVRSNYGYTF	TGCAGCGTTGTTCGGTCTAACTATGGCTACACCTTC